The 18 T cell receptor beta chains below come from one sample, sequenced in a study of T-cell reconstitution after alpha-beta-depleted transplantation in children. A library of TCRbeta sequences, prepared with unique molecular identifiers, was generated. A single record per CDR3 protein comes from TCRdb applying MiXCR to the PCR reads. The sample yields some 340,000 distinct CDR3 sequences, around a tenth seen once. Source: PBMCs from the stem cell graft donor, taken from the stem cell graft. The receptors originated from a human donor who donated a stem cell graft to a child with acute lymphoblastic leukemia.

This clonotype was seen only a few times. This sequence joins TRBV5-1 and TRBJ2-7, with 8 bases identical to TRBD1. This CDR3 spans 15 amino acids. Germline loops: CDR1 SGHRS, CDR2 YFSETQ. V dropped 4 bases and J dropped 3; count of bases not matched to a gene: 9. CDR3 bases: TGCGCCAGCAGCCGCACAGGGGGAGGTATCTACGAGCAGTACTTC. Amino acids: CASSRTGGGIYEQYF.

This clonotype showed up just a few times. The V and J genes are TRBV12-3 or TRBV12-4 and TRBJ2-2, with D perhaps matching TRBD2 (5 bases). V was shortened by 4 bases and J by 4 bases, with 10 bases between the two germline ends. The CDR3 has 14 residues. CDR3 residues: CASSSGFSTGELFF. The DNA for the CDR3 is TGTGCCAGCAGTTCGGGATTCAGCACCGGGGAGCTGTTTTTT.

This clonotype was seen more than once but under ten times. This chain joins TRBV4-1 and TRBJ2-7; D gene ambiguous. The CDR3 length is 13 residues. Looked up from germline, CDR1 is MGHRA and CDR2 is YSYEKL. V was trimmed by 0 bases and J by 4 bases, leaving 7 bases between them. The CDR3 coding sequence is TGCGCCAGCAGCCAAGACTACACGTACGAGCAGTACTTC. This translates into CASSQDYTYEQYF.

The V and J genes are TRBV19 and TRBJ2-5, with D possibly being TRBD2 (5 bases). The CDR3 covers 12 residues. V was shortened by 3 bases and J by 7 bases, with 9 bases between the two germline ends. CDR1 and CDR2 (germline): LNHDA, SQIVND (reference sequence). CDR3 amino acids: CASSIPGRTQYF. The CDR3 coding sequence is TGTGCCAGTAGTATCCCTGGGAGGACCCAGTACTTC.

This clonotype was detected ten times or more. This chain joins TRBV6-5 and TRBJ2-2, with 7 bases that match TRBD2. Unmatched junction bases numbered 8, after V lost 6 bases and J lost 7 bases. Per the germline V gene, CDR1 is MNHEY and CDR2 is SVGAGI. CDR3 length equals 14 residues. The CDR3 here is CASSLNLAVGELFF. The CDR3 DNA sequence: TGTGCCAGCAGCTTAAATCTAGCGGTCGGGGAGCTGTTTTTT.

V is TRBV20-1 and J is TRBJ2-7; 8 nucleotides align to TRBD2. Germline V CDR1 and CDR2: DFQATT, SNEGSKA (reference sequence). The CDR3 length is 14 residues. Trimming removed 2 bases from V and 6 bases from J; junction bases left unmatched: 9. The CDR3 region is CSARRGGEVGEQYF. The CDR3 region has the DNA TGCAGTGCTAGACGGGGGGGGGAGGTCGGCGAGCAGTACTTC.

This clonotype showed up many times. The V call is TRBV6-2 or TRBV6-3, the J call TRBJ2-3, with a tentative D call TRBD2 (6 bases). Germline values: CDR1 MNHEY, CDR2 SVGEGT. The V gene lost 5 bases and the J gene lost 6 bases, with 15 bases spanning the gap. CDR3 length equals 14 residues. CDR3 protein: CASSRDERADTQYF. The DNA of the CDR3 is TGTGCCAGCAGTCGGGACGAGCGGGCGGATACGCAGTATTTT.

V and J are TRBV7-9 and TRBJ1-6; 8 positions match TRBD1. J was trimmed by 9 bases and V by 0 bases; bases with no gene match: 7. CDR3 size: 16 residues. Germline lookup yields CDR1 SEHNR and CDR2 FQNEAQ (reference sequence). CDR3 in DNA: TGTGCCAGCAGCTTAGCCCTTCCAGGGGGCCCTTCACCCCTCCACTTT. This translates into CASSLALPGGPSPLHF.

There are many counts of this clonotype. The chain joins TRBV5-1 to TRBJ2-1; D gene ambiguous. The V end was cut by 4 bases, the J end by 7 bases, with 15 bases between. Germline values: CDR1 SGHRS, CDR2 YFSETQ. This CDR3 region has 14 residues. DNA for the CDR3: TGCGCCAGCAGCCTCCAAGAGTTCGGGAATGAGCAGTTCTTC. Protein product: CASSLQEFGNEQFF.

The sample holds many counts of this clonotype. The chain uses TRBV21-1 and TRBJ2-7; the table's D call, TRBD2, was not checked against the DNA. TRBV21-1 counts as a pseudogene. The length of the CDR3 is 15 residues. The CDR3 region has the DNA TGTGCCAGCAGCCTCCAGAGACTAGTTTTCTACGAGCAGTACTTC. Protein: CASSLQRLVFYEQYF.

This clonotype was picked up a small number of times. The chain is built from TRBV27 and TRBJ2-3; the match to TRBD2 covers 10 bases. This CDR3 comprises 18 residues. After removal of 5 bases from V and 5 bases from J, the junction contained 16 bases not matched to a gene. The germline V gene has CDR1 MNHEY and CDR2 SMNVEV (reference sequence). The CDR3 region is CASSPTVLLAGSGDTQYF. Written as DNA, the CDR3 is TGTGCCAGCAGTCCTACCGTCTTACTAGCGGGAAGCGGAGATACGCAGTATTTT.

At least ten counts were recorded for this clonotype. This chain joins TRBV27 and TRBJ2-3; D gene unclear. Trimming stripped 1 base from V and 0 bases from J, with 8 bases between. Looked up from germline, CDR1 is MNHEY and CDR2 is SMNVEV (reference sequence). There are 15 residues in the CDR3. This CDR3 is CASSLFLTSTDTQYF. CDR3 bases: TGTGCCAGCAGTTTATTCTTGACTAGCACAGATACGCAGTATTTT.

The CDR3 bases are TGCGCCAGCAGCCAAGCGAGCCTTCGGACTAGCGGGAGAGTAGATACGCAGTATTTT. Translation: CASSQASLRTSGRVDTQYF. The rearrangement uses TRBV4-1 and TRBJ2-3, with TRBD2 matching 13 bases. The V and J ends lost 1 base and 5 bases, in that order; junction bases with no gene match: 12. The CDR3 contains 19 residues. Germline CDR1 and CDR2: MGHRA and YSYEKL.

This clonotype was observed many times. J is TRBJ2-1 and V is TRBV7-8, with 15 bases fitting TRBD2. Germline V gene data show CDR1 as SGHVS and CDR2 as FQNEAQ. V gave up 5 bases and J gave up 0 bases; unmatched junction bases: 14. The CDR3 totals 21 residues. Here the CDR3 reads CASSPKGTSGRSQSSYNEQFF. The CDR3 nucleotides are TGTGCCAGCAGCCCGAAGGGGACTAGCGGGAGGTCTCAGAGCTCCTACAATGAGCAGTTCTTC.

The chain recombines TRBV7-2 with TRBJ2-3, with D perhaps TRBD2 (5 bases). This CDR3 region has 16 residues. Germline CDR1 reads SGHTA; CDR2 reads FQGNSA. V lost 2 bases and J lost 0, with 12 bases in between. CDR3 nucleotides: TGTGCCAGCAGCTTAAAAACGTGGACTAGCACAGATACGCAGTATTTT. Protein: CASSLKTWTSTDTQYF. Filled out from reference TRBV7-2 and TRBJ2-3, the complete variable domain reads GAGVSQSPSNKVTEKGKDVELRCDPISGHTALYWYRQSLGQGLEFLIYFQGNSAPDKSGLPSDRFSAERTGGSVSTLTIQRTQQEDSAVYLCASSLKTWTSTDTQYFGPGTRLTVL.

CDR3 sequence reads: CASSSTNEQFF. CDR3 nucleotides: TGTGCCAGCAGTTCAACAAATGAGCAGTTCTTC. J is TRBJ2-1 and V is TRBV5-6; D not resolved. Germline loops: CDR1 SGHDT, CDR2 YYEEEE. The germline V and J ends were trimmed by 5 bases and 7 bases, with 7 bases remaining between them. This CDR3 is built from 11 residues.

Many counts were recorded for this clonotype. The CDR3 DNA follows: TGTGCCAGCAGCCACCATCTCTACGAGCAGTACTTC. The encoded protein is CASSHHLYEQYF. The V call is TRBV7-9, the J call TRBJ2-7; D is unresolved. V gave up 5 bases and J gave up 3 bases, with 8 bases separating them. This CDR3 is 12 amino acids long. From germline, CDR1 is SEHNR and CDR2 FQNEAQ (reference sequence).

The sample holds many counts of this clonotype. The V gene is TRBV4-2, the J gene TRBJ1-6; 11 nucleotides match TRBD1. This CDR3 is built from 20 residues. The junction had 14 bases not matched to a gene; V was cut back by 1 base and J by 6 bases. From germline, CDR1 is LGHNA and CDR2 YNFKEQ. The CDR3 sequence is CASSQGPRGWTGGLNSPLHF. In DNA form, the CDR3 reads TGTGCCAGCAGCCAAGGCCCTAGAGGTTGGACAGGGGGCCTTAATTCACCCCTCCACTTT.